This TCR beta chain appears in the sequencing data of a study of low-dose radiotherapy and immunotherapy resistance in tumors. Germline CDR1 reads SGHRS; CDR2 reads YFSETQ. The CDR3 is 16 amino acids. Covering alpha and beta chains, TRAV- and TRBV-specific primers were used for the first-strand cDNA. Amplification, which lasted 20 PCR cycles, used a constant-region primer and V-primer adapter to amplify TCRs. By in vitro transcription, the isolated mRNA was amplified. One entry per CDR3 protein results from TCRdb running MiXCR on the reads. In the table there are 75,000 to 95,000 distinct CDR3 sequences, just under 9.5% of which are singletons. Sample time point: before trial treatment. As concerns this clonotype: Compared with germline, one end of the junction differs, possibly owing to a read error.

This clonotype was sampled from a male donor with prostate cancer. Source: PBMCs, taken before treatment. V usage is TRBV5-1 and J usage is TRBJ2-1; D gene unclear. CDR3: CASSLSGAVSYNEQIF. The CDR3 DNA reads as TGCGCCAGCAGCTTATCAGGAGCTGTGTCCTACAATGAGCAGATCTTT.